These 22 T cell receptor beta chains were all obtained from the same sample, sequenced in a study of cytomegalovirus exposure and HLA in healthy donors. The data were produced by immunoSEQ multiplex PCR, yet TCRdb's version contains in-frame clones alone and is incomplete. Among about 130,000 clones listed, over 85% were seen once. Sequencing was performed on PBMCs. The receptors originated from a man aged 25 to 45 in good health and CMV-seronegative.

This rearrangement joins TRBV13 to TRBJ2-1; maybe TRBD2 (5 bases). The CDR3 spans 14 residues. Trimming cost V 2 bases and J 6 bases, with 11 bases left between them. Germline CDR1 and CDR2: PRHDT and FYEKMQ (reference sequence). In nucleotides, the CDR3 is TGTGCCAGCAGCTTAACGCCTGCGGGCAATGAGCAGTTCTTC. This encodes CASSLTPAGNEQFF.

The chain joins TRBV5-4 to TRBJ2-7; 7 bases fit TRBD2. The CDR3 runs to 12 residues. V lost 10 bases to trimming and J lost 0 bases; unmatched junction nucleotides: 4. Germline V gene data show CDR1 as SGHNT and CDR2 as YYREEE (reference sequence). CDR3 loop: CAWGGFSYEQYF. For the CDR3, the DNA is TGTGCCTGGGGGGGGTTCTCCTACGAGCAGTACTTC.

The CDR3 reads CASWDSPYEQYF. The CDR3, as DNA: TGTGCCAGCTGGGACAGTCCCTACGAGCAGTACTTC. The rearrangement joins TRBV27 to TRBJ2-7, with 7 bases aligning to TRBD1. CDR1 is MNHEY and CDR2 is SMNVEV in the germline V gene (reference sequence). There are 12 residues in the CDR3. J was trimmed by 2 bases and V by 8 bases; bases with no gene match: 3.

CDR3: CASSSPPLGVQETQYF. The CDR3 DNA reads TGTGCCAGCAGCTCCCCCCCACTAGGCGTCCAAGAGACCCAGTACTTC. J is TRBJ2-5 and V is TRBV5-4, with D tentatively TRBD2 (5 bases). V was trimmed by 3 bases and J by 1 base, leaving 16 bases between them. The germline V gene has CDR1 SGHNT and CDR2 YYREEE (reference sequence). The CDR3 totals 16 residues.

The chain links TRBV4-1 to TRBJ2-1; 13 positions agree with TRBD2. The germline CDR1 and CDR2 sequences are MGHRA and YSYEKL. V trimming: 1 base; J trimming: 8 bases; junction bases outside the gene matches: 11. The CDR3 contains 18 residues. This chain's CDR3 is CASSQGALRLAGGYEQFF. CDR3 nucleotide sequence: TGCGCCAGCAGCCAAGGAGCCCTACGACTAGCGGGGGGATATGAGCAGTTCTTC.

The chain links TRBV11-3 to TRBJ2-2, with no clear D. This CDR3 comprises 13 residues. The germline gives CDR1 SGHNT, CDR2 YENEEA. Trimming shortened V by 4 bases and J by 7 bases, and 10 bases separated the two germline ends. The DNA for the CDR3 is TGTGCCAGCAGCTACTATTTCGGCGGGGAGCTGTTTTTT. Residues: CASSYYFGGELFF.

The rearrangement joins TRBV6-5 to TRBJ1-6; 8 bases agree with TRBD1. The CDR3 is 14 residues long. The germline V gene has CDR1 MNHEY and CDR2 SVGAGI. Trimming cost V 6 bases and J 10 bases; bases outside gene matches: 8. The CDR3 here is CASSLDRVYSPLHF. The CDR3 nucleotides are TGTGCCAGCAGCTTGGACAGGGTTTACTCACCCCTCCACTTT.

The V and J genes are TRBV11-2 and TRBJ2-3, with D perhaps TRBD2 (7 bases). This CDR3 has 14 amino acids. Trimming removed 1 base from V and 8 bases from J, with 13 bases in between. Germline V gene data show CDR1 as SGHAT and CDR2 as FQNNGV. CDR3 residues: CASSLGGGEVTQYF. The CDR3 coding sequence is TGTGCCAGCAGCTTAGGAGGGGGGGAGGTTACGCAGTATTTT.

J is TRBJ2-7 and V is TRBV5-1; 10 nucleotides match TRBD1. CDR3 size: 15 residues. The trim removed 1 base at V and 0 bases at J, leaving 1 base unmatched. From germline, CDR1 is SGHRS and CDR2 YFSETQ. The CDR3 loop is CASSLWTGGSYEQYF. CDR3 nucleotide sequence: TGCGCCAGCAGCTTGTGGACAGGGGGCTCCTACGAGCAGTACTTC.

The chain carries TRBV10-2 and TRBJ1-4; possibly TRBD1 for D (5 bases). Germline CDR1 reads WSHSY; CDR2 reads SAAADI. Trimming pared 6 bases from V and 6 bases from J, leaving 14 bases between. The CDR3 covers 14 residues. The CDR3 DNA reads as TGCGCCAGCAGGAGGATGGGGCTGGATGAAAAACTGTTTTTT. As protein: CASRRMGLDEKLFF.

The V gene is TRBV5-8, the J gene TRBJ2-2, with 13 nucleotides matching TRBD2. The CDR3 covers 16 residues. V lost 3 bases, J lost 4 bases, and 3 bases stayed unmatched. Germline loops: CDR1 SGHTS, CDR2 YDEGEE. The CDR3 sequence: CASSSGLAGVTGELFF. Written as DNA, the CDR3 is TGTGCCAGCAGCTCCGGACTAGCGGGGGTCACCGGGGAGCTGTTTTTT.

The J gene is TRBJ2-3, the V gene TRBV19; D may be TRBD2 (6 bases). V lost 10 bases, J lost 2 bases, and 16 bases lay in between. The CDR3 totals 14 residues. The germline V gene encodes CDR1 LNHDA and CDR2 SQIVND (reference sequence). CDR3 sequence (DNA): TGTGCCACCGCGCCGGGACTTCTCACAGATACGCAGTATTTT. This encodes CATAPGLLTDTQYF.

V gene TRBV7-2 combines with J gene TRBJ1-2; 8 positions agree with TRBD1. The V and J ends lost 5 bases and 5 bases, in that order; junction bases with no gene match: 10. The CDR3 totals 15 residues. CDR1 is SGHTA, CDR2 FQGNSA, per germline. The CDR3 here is CASSPPQGAQYGYTF. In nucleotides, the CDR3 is TGTGCCAGCAGCCCCCCCCAGGGGGCACAGTATGGCTACACCTTC. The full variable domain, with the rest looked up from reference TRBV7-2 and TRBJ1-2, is GAGVSQSPSNKVTEKGKDVELRCDPISGHTALYWYRQSLGQGLEFLIYFQGNSAPDKSGLPSDRFSAERTGGSVSTLTIQRTQQEDSAVYLCASSPPQGAQYGYTFGSGTRLTVV.

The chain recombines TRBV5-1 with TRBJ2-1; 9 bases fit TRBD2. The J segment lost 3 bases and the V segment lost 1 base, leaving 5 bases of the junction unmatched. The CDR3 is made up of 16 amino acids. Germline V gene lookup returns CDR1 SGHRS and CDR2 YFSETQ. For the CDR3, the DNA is TGCGCCAGCAGCTTGAGAAGGACTAGCGACTACAATGAGCAGTTCTTC. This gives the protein CASSLRRTSDYNEQFF.

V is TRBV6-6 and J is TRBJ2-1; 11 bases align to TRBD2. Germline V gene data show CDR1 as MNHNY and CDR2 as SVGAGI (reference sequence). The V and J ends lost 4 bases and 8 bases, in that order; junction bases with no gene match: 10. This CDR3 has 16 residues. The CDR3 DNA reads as TGTGCCAGCAGTTCCCTTGGTAGCGGGGGGGCCGATGAGCAGTTCTTC. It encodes CASSSLGSGGADEQFF.

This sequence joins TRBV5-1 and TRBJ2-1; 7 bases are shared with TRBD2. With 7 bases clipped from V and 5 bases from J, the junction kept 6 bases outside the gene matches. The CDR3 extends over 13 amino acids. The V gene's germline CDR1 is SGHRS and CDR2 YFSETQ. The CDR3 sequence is CASGSGGDNEQFF. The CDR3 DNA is TGCGCCAGCGGGTCGGGGGGTGACAATGAGCAGTTCTTC. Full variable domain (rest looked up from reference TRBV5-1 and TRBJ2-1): KAGVTQTPRYLIKTRGQQVTLSCSPISGHRSVSWYQQTPGQGLQFLFEYFSETQRNKGNFPGRFSGRQFSNSRSEMNVSTLELGDSALYLCASGSGGDNEQFFGPGTRLTVL.

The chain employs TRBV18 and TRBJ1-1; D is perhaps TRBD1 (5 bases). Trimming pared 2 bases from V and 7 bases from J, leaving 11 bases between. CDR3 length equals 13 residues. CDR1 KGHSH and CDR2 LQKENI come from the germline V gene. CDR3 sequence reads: CASSPNAGYEAFF. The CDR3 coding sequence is TGTGCCAGCTCACCAAACGCAGGGTATGAAGCTTTCTTT.

The CDR3 loop is CASRGDIYYGYTF. The CDR3 DNA reads TGCGCCAGCAGGGGGGACATCTACTATGGCTACACCTTC. The V gene is TRBV10-2, the J gene TRBJ1-2; tentatively, D is TRBD1 (6 bases). V was clipped by 6 bases and J by 3 bases, with 11 bases between them. Germline lookup yields CDR1 WSHSY and CDR2 SAAADI. This CDR3 spans 13 amino acids.

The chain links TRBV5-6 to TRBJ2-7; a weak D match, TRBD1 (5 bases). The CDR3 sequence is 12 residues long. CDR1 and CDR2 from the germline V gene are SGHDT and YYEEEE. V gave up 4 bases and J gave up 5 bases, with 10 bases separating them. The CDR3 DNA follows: TGTGCCAGCAGCAGCAGGGAAAACGAGCAGTACTTC. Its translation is CASSSRENEQYF.

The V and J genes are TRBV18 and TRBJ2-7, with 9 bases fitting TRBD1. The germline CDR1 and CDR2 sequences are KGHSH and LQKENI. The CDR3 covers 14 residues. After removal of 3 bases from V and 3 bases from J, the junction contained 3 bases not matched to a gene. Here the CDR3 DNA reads TGTGCCAGCTCACCCTGGACAGGGGACTACGAGCAGTACTTC. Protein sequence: CASSPWTGDYEQYF.

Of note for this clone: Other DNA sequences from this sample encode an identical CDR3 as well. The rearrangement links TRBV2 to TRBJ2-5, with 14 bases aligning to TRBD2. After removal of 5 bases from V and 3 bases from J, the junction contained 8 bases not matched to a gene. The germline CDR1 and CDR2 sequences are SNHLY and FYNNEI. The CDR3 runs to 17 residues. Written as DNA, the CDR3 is TGTGCCAGCAGTAAGGGACTAGCGGGGGCCTACGAAGAGACCCAGTACTTC. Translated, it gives CASSKGLAGAYEETQYF.

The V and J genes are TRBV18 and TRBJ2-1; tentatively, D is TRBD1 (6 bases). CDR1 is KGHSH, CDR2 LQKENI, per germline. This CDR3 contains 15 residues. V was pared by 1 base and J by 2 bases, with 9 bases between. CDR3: CASSPQGTPYNEQFF. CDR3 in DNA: TGTGCCAGCTCACCACAGGGGACACCCTACAATGAGCAGTTCTTC.